The 15 T cell receptor beta chains given below trace back to one sample, sequenced in a study of blood T cell repertoires in COVID-19. TCRdb keeps only in-frame clones here, not all; method: immunoSEQ multiplex PCR. This table holds more than 65,000 clones, more than 65% found once. Sequencing used peripheral blood. The receptors here all came from a woman in her forties or fifties with acute or convalescent COVID-19.

The chain carries TRBV19 and TRBJ2-5; D not certain. Trimming removed 1 base at V and 2 bases at J, with 5 bases between. Germline V lookup: CDR1 LNHDA, CDR2 SQIVND (reference sequence). This CDR3 has 13 residues. The CDR3 coding sequence is TGTGCCAGTAGTATAGCACAGCAAGAGACCCAGTACTTC. It translates to CASSIAQQETQYF.

The rearrangement uses TRBV10-3 and TRBJ2-1, with 12 nucleotides matching TRBD2. With 10 bases clipped from V and 7 bases from J, the junction kept 8 bases outside the gene matches. Germline V gene sequence: CDR1 ENHRY, CDR2 SYGVKD. This CDR3 contains 14 residues. CDR3 DNA sequence: TGTGCCACTCGGACTAGCGGGAACGGGAATGAGCAGTTCTTC. Translated, it gives CATRTSGNGNEQFF.

The chain combines TRBV27 with TRBJ2-1; 9 bases line up with TRBD2. The CDR3 spans 16 residues. The V and J ends lost 4 bases and 1 base, in that order; junction bases with no gene match: 5. Germline V lookup: CDR1 MNHEY, CDR2 SMNVEV (reference sequence). The CDR3 nucleotides are TGTGCCAGCAGTTCGAAGCGGGAGGAGTCCTACAATGAGCAGTTCTTC. Encoded protein: CASSSKREESYNEQFF.

The chain carries TRBV7-9 and TRBJ1-5; tentative D call: TRBD1 (6 bases). Trimming removed 5 bases from V and 3 bases from J, with 17 bases in between. This CDR3 has 16 residues. In germline, CDR1 is SEHNR, CDR2 FQNEAQ (reference sequence). The CDR3 sequence is CASSPGVGANNQPQHF. In DNA, the CDR3 is TGTGCCAGCAGCCCAGGGGTCGGGGCCAACAATCAGCCCCAGCATTTT.

Remarks on this clone: This CDR3 is also generated by other DNA sequences in the sample. The V and J genes are TRBV4-3 and TRBJ2-2, with 9 bases fitting TRBD2. V shed 0 bases, J shed 1 base, and the junction held 6 bases outside the gene matches. The CDR3 is 18 amino acids. Germline CDR1 LGHNA, CDR2 YSLEER. CDR3 DNA: TGCGCCAGCAGCCAAGAAAGACTAGCGGTTCTGAACACCGGGGAGCTGTTTTTT. This translates into CASSQERLAVLNTGELFF.

This chain links TRBV28 with TRBJ2-5; 8 bases match TRBD1. This CDR3 spans 15 amino acids. J lost 0 bases, V lost 6 bases, and 6 bases had no gene match. The germline gives CDR1 MDHEN, CDR2 SYDVKM. In DNA form, the CDR3 reads TGTGCCAGCAGCAGAACAGGGGGGTACCAAGAGACCCAGTACTTC. Amino acids: CASSRTGGYQETQYF. The full variable domain, completed using reference TRBV28 and TRBJ2-5, is DVKVTQSSRYLVKRTGEKVFLECVQDMDHENMFWYRQDPGLGLRLIYFSYDVKMKEKGDIPEGYSVSREKKERFSLILESASTNQTSMYLCASSRTGGYQETQYFGPGTRLLVL.

The V and J genes are TRBV9 and TRBJ1-6, with 10 bases aligning to TRBD1. CDR1 is SGDLS and CDR2 is YYNGEE in the germline V gene. The V gene end was trimmed by 0 bases and the J gene end by 5 bases; junction bases not matched to a gene: 5. The CDR3 consists of 17 residues. The CDR3 nucleotides read TGTGCCAGCAGCGTAGGGGGACAGGGGTCTGATAATTCACCCCTCCACTTT. It specifies CASSVGGQGSDNSPLHF. The full variable domain, in which reference TRBV9 and TRBJ1-6 provide the parts outside the CDR3, is DSGVTQTPKHLITATGQRVTLRCSPRSGDLSVYWYQQSLDQGLQFLIQYYNGEERAKGNILERFSAQQFPDLHSELNLSSLELGDSALYFCASSVGGQGSDNSPLHFGNGTRLTVT.

This clone was recorded a few times. The chain has TRBV12-3 or TRBV12-4 and TRBJ1-1, with unresolved D. The length of the CDR3 is 11 residues. V was trimmed by 6 bases and J by 8 bases, leaving 10 bases between them. The CDR3 nucleotides read TGTGCCAGCAGGCTATTGGTAGAAGCTTTCTTT. As protein: CASRLLVEAFF.

This clone was recorded only once. This chain joins TRBV27 and TRBJ2-5; 7 bases fit TRBD1. CDR1 MNHEY and CDR2 SMNVEV come from the germline V gene (reference sequence). V lost 4 bases and J lost 7; bases outside the gene matches: 6. The CDR3 has 13 residues. In nucleotides, the CDR3 is TGTGCCAGCAGTTCACAGGGGTGGTCGACCCAGTACTTC. Protein product: CASSSQGWSTQYF.

This CDR3 reads CASRNGQGEAFF. CDR3 DNA sequence: TGTGCCAGCAGGAACGGACAGGGCGAAGCTTTCTTT. The J gene is TRBJ1-1, the V gene TRBV28; 8 bases agree with TRBD1. Trimming took 6 bases from V and 8 from J; bases not matched to a gene: 5. CDR1 and CDR2 from the germline V gene are MDHEN and SYDVKM. CDR3 length equals 12 residues.

V and J are TRBV14 and TRBJ1-2; D gene ambiguous. Germline CDR1 is SGHDN and CDR2 is FVKESK. This CDR3 comprises 15 residues. V dropped 1 base and J dropped 5 bases, with 14 bases sitting between them. CDR3: CASSQVGPTEYGYTF. The CDR3 coding sequence is TGTGCCAGCAGCCAAGTCGGTCCGACGGAGTATGGCTACACCTTC.

This chain joins TRBV5-1 and TRBJ1-1, with 8 bases that match TRBD1. Trimming at V came to 5 bases and at J to 4 bases, leaving 10 bases not matched to a gene. The CDR3 totals 15 residues. Germline lookup yields CDR1 SGHRS and CDR2 YFSETQ. CDR3: CASSTQTGAATEAFF. CDR3 nucleotides: TGCGCCAGCAGTACCCAGACAGGGGCGGCCACTGAAGCTTTCTTT.

J is TRBJ1-1 and V is TRBV15; weak D call: TRBD1 (5 bases). V lost 0 bases, J lost 1 base, and 9 bases lay in between. This CDR3 spans 15 amino acids. The V gene's germline CDR1 is LNHNV and CDR2 YYDKDF (reference sequence). CDR3 residues: CATSRDPQGNTEAFF. For the CDR3, the DNA is TGTGCCACCAGCAGAGATCCCCAGGGGAACACTGAAGCTTTCTTT.

Points on this clone: Other DNA sequences in the same sample also yield this CDR3. This chain connects TRBV27 to TRBJ1-4; TRBD1 agrees at 8 bases. The CDR3 loop spans 14 amino acids. Trimming took 6 bases from V and 7 from J; bases not matched to a gene: 7. The germline CDR1 and CDR2 sequences are MNHEY and SMNVEV (reference sequence). The CDR3 DNA sequence: TGTGCCAGCAGCCCAGACAGGGGAGGTGAAAAACTGTTTTTT. Amino acids: CASSPDRGGEKLFF.

In this sample, this clone turned up once. This chain connects TRBV4-2 to TRBJ2-1, with D perhaps TRBD1 (6 bases). V lost 4 bases to trimming and J lost 7 bases, with 14 bases between them. From germline, CDR1 is LGHNA and CDR2 YNFKEQ. The CDR3 spans 14 residues. CDR3 loop: CASSRRGIGNEQFF. The DNA for the CDR3 is TGTGCCAGCAGCCGCAGGGGAATAGGTAATGAGCAGTTCTTC.